This TCR beta chain was observed in a study of OX40 agonist ivuxolimab in advanced cancers. Profiling relied on immunoSEQ multiplex PCR, and the TCRdb table lists in-frame clones only, not all of them. The sample records 30,000 to 40,000 clones, roughly four fifths being singletons. Findings and caveats of the study: Certain nonresponders additionally had low normalized T-cell clonal expansion.

Samples of blood were obtained at baseline, on cycle 4 day 1, and on cycle 7 day 1. About this clone: Its antigen is still unknown.

The receptor comes from an adult with an advanced solid tumor such as melanoma, head and neck, liver or kidney cancer. The specimen comprised CD4+ or CD8+ T cells sorted from blood, sampled in a trial of the OX40 agonist ivuxolimab.

Here the CDR3 reads CASSLFGELVGNNEQFF. CDR3 bases: TGTGCCAGCAGTTTGTTCGGGGAATTGGTCGGGAACAATGAGCAGTTCTTC. This chain joins TRBV28 and TRBJ2-1; the D gene is possibly TRBD2 (5 bases). CDR1 and CDR2 from the germline V gene are MDHEN and SYDVKM. The V end lost 3 bases, the J end lost 5 bases, and 20 bases lay between the germline ends. This CDR3 has 17 amino acids.